This section outlines one T cell receptor (beta chain) sequence together with its context. What it binds is not known. This entry is derived from a study of cytomegalovirus exposure and HLA in healthy donors. Findings and limits, study-wide: 164 TCR beta chains were listed as cytomegalovirus-associated. Three chains linked to CMV were shown in vitro to be specific for CMV antigens. Later on, a genetic analysis was performed. It linked a missense variant in DCLRE1C with V- and J-gene trimming of TCR beta.

The PCR had 60 Vbeta and 13 Jbeta primers. Measured with immunoSEQ multiplex PCR; TCRdb has only the in-frame clones, and not every one. The table lists about 200,000 clones, about 13% of them singletons. The TCR was taken from a man in his fifties in good health and CMV-seropositive. Sequences were obtained from PBMCs.

CDR3 bases: TGTGCCAGCAGCCCACAGGGTGATGGCTACACCTTC. Amino acids: CASSPQGDGYTF. This rearrangement joins TRBV7-9 to TRBJ1-2; D is possibly TRBD1 (6 bases). The CDR3 length is 12 residues. V was shortened by 5 bases and J by 6 bases, with 10 bases between the two germline ends. Germline assignment: CDR1 SEHNR and CDR2 FQNEAQ (reference sequence).